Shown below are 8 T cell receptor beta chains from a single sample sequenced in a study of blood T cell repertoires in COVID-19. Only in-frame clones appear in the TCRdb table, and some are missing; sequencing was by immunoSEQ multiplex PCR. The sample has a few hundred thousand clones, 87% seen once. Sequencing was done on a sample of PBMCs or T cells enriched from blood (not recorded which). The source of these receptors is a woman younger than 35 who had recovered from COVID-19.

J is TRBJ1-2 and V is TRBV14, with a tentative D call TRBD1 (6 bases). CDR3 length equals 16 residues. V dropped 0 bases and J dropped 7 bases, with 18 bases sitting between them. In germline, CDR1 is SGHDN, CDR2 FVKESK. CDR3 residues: CASSQDRAQGWRGYTF. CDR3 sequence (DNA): TGTGCCAGCAGCCAAGATCGGGCGCAGGGGTGGCGTGGCTACACCTTC. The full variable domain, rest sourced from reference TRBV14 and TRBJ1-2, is EAGVTQFPSHSVIEKGQTVTLRCDPISGHDNLYWYRRVMGKEIKFLLHFVKESKQDESGMPNNRFLAERTGGTYSTLKVQPAELEDSGVYFCASSQDRAQGWRGYTFGSGTRLTVV.

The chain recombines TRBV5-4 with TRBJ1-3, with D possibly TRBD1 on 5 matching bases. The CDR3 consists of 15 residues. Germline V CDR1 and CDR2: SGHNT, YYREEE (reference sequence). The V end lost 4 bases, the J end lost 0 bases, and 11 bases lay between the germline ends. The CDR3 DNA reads TGTGCCAGCAGCACCGACAGCCTCTCTGGAAACACCATATATTTT. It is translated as CASSTDSLSGNTIYF.

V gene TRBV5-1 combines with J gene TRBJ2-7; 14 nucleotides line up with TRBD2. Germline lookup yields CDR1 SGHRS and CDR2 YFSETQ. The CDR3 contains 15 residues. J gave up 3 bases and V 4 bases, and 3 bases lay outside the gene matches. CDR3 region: CASSPGLAGVYEQYF. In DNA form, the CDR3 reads TGCGCCAGCAGCCCGGGACTAGCGGGGGTCTACGAGCAGTACTTC.

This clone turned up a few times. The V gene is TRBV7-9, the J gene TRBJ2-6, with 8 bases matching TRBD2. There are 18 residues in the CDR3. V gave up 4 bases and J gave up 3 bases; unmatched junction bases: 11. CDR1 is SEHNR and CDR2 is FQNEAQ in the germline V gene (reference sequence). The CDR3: CASSSGRGGLFGANVLTF. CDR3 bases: TGTGCCAGCAGCTCAGGGCGCGGGGGGCTCTTTGGGGCCAACGTCCTGACTTTC.

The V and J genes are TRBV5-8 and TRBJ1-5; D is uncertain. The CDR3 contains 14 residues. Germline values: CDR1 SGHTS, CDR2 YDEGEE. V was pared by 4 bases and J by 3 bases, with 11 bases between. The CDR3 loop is CASSRGGYNQPQHF. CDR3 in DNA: TGTGCCAGCAGCCGAGGCGGGTACAATCAGCCCCAGCATTTT.

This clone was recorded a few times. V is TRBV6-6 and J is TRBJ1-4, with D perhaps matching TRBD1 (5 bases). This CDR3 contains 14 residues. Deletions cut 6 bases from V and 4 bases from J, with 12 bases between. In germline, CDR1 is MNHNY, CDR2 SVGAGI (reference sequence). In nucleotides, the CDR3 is TGTGCCAGCAGCGATAGACAGTTTAATGAAAAACTGTTTTTT. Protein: CASSDRQFNEKLFF.

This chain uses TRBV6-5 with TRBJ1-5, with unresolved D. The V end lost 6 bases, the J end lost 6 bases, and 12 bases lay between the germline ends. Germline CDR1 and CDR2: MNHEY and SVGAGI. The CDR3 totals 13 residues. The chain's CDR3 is CASRSSGSQPQHF. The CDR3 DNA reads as TGTGCCAGCAGGTCCAGTGGCAGTCAGCCCCAGCATTTT.

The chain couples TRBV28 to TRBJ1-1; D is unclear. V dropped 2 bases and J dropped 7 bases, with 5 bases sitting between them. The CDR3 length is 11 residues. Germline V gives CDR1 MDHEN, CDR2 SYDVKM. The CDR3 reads CASSLRSEAFF. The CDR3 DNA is TGTGCCAGCAGTTTAAGGAGTGAAGCTTTCTTT. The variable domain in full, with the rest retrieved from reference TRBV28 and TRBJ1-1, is DVKVTQSSRYLVKRTGEKVFLECVQDMDHENMFWYRQDPGLGLRLIYFSYDVKMKEKGDIPEGYSVSREKKERFSLILESASTNQTSMYLCASSLRSEAFFGQGTRLTVV.